The 27 T cell receptor beta chains below all came from one sample that was sequenced in a study of breast tumors, draining lymph nodes, adjacent tissues. Breast cancer patients provided tissue from their axillary draining lymph nodes. TCRdb used MiXCR to reprocess the multiplex PCR reads, holding one entry per CDR3 protein. Counted here are 70,000 to 95,000 distinct CDR3 sequences, approximately 19% occurring once; the ten biggest clones make up 2% to 2.5%. Sequences were obtained from axillary lymph node tissue. These receptor sequences come from a female donor with breast cancer. Some clones in this sample may be carry-over from other donors' samples.

This clonotype was recorded at least ten times. The chain combines TRBV2 with TRBJ2-7, with 9 bases fitting TRBD2. Germline V gives CDR1 SNHLY, CDR2 FYNNEI. J was trimmed by 2 bases and V by 4 bases; bases with no gene match: 6. This CDR3 spans 15 amino acids. CDR3 in amino acids: CASSVSGSFTYEQYF. The CDR3 nucleotides read TGTGCCAGCAGTGTTAGCGGGAGTTTCACCTACGAGCAGTACTTC.

V and J are TRBV4-1 and TRBJ1-5; 7 nucleotides line up with TRBD1. V lost 0 bases, J lost 0 bases, and 11 bases stayed unmatched. Germline CDR1 MGHRA, CDR2 YSYEKL. The CDR3 consists of 19 residues. Here the CDR3 DNA reads TGCGCCAGCAGCCAAGAGAACGGGACAGACCCCCTTAGCAATCAGCCCCAGCATTTT. Protein sequence: CASSQENGTDPLSNQPQHF.

This clonotype was picked up many times. CDR3 nucleotides: TGTGCCAGAGGCCACCGGGCTCGGGTTTACGAGCAGTACTTC. Translated, it gives CARGHRARVYEQYF. The chain links TRBV28 to TRBJ2-7; D is unresolved. Germline V gene sequence: CDR1 MDHEN, CDR2 SYDVKM. This CDR3 contains 14 residues. V gave up 9 bases and J gave up 4 bases, with 19 bases separating them.

This clonotype was found many times. The chain employs TRBV6-6 and TRBJ2-1; the match to TRBD2 covers 12 bases. V was pared by 4 bases and J by 8 bases, with 9 bases of the junction left unmatched. This CDR3 contains 16 residues. Germline V CDR1 and CDR2: MNHNY, SVGAGI (reference sequence). The CDR3 nucleotides are TGTGCCAGCAGTTTGTTGACTAGCGGGAGTCAGGATGAGCAGTTCTTC. Amino acids: CASSLLTSGSQDEQFF.

The chain links TRBV28 to TRBJ2-3; D unclear. Between the trimmed V and J ends, which lost 4 bases and 5 bases, there was a span of 16 bases. Germline V gene lookup returns CDR1 MDHEN and CDR2 SYDVKM. This CDR3 comprises 15 residues. The CDR3 DNA sequence: TGTGCCAGCAGTTCCCCCCCCAGCCTCGGAGATACGCAGTATTTT. This encodes CASSSPPSLGDTQYF.

With regard to this clonotype: A much larger clone sits a single nucleotide away, making a read error possible. This chain connects TRBV19 to TRBJ2-1, with 8 bases lining up with TRBD1. Germline assignment: CDR1 LNHDA and CDR2 SQIVND (reference sequence). This CDR3 region has 16 residues. CDR3 sequence (DNA): TGTGCCAGTAGTGCTGGACAGGGTAAGGGGTACAATGGGCAGTTCTTC. Amino acids: CASSAGQGKGYNGQFF.

This clonotype was detected ten times or more. The chain carries TRBV19 and TRBJ1-6, with 7 nucleotides matching TRBD1. After removal of 4 bases from V and 9 bases from J, the junction contained 9 bases not matched to a gene. The germline gives CDR1 LNHDA, CDR2 SQIVND (reference sequence). There are 15 residues in the CDR3. In DNA form, the CDR3 reads TGTGCCAGTAGTACCGCGACAGGGACAGTTTCACCCCTCCACTTT. It codes for CASSTATGTVSPLHF.

This clonotype was picked up a small number of times. V is TRBV6-2 or TRBV6-3 and J is TRBJ2-1; weak D call: TRBD2 (6 bases). CDR1 MNHEY and CDR2 SVGEGT come from the germline V gene. Trimming cost V 6 bases and J 4 bases, with 19 bases left between them. The CDR3 length is 16 residues. The CDR3 nucleotides read TGTGCCAGCAGATTCTCCGGGACTGGGAGGTACAATGAGCAGTTCTTC. Translating gives CASRFSGTGRYNEQFF.

This clonotype was recorded at least ten times. CDR3 region: CATSYRGLSGNTIYF. The DNA for the CDR3 is TGTGCCACCTCTTACCGCGGCCTCTCTGGAAACACCATATATTTT. The chain is built from TRBV12-3 or TRBV12-4 and TRBJ1-3, with D unresolved. V was clipped by 10 bases and J by 0 bases, with 16 bases between them. The CDR3 has 15 residues.

Many counts were recorded for this clonotype. The chain is built from TRBV14 and TRBJ2-7; TRBD2 agrees at 7 bases. The V segment lost 0 bases and the J segment 2 bases; nucleotides outside the gene matches: 10. The CDR3 covers 17 residues. The germline CDR1 and CDR2 sequences are SGHDN and FVKESK. As DNA, the CDR3 is TGTGCCAGCAGCCAAGAAGACACAGCGGGACCCCCCTACGAGCAGTACTTC. It specifies CASSQEDTAGPPYEQYF.

This clonotype was picked up many times. This sequence joins TRBV11-3 and TRBJ2-7, with 7 bases lining up with TRBD1. The V segment lost 6 bases and the J segment 3 bases; nucleotides outside the gene matches: 5. Germline CDR1 and CDR2: SGHNT and YENEEA. The length of the CDR3 is 13 residues. The CDR3 loop is CASSRTGSYEQYF. CDR3 DNA: TGTGCCAGCAGTCGGACAGGAAGCTACGAGCAGTACTTC.

This clonotype was seen at least ten times. J is TRBJ2-7 and V is TRBV7-9; tentative D call: TRBD2 (6 bases). Deletions cut 5 bases from V and 7 bases from J, with 24 bases between. Germline assignment: CDR1 SEHNR and CDR2 FQNEAQ (reference sequence). This CDR3 spans 16 amino acids. Written as DNA, the CDR3 is TGTGCCAGCAGCAAAAGAGAGGGAGGAGCCTCGGGTGAGCAGTACTTC. It encodes CASSKREGGASGEQYF.

In this sample, this clonotype turned up many times. V usage is TRBV3-1 and J usage is TRBJ2-1, with D uncertain. CDR1 and CDR2 from the germline V gene are LGHDT and YNNKEL (reference sequence). CDR3 size: 13 residues. V lost 2 bases and J 4 bases, leaving 6 bases between the germline ends. DNA for the CDR3: TGTGCCAGCAGCCAATTCACTTACAATGAGCAGTTCTTC. Its protein is CASSQFTYNEQFF.

This clonotype appeared a few times. This chain uses TRBV4-2 with TRBJ2-1, with no clear D. Germline V gene lookup returns CDR1 LGHNA and CDR2 YNFKEQ. The CDR3 has 16 amino acids. V was pared by 0 bases and J by 0 bases, with 9 bases between. CDR3 amino acids: CASSQDPSSSYNEQFF. The CDR3 bases are TGTGCCAGCAGCCAAGATCCGTCTAGCTCCTACAATGAGCAGTTCTTC.

The table lists this clonotype with many counts. The V call is TRBV4-2, the J call TRBJ2-2, with D unresolved. V lost 1 base and J 0 bases, leaving 3 bases between the germline ends. Per germline, CDR1 LGHNA and CDR2 YNFKEQ. This CDR3 has 14 residues. The CDR3 protein is CASSQVTNTGELFF. The CDR3 DNA sequence: TGTGCCAGCAGCCAAGTGACGAACACCGGGGAGCTGTTTTTT.

Points on this clonotype: A much bigger clone sits one base away, suggesting this may be a read error. The V gene is TRBV6-2 or TRBV6-3, the J gene TRBJ2-3, with 9 positions matching TRBD2. The CDR3 is made up of 15 amino acids. Per germline, CDR1 MNHEY and CDR2 SVGEGT. Losses at the gene ends were 5 bases for V and 6 bases for J; bases not matched to a gene: 9. The CDR3 protein is CASSGLAREGDTQYF. CDR3 nucleotide sequence: TGTGCCAGCAGTGGACTAGCGAGAGAGGGTGATACGCAGTATTTT.

This clonotype was seen ten or more times. This chain uses TRBV6-1 with TRBJ2-3, with a tentative D call TRBD2 (6 bases). There are 13 residues in the CDR3. V lost 6 bases and J 3 bases, leaving 10 bases between the germline ends. CDR1 is MNHNS and CDR2 is SASEGT in the germline V gene. The CDR3 DNA sequence: TGTGCCAGCAGCGGGAGCTGGACAGATACGCAGTATTTT. As protein: CASSGSWTDTQYF.

The gene calls are TRBV2 and TRBJ1-1; D possibly corresponds to TRBD1 (6 bases). CDR1 and CDR2 (germline): SNHLY, FYNNEI. The CDR3 runs 13 residues. V shed 6 bases and J shed 4 bases, with 12 bases lying between them. CDR3 DNA: TGTGCCAGCAGGGGCACAGGGATCACTGAAGCTTTCTTT. This translates into CASRGTGITEAFF.

Many counts were recorded for this clonotype. The J gene is TRBJ2-3, the V gene TRBV20-1; the D call may be TRBD1 or TRBD2 (6 bases each). From germline, CDR1 is DFQATT and CDR2 SNEGSKA (reference sequence). Trimming left V 7 bases short and J 2 bases short, with 43 bases between. This CDR3 has 23 amino acids. CDR3 DNA sequence: TGCAGTGTCCGGCGGGGAAGAGATGGGTACAGGGTTTTCTCCAACCCCCACACAGATACGCAGTATTTT. Translating it yields CSVRRGRDGYRVFSNPHTDTQYF.

There are many counts of this clonotype. The V and J genes are TRBV24-1 and TRBJ1-5; the D is unclear. Germline-derived CDR1 and CDR2 are KGHDR and SFDVKD. The CDR3 is made up of 12 amino acids. Trimming stripped 5 bases from V and 0 bases from J, with 1 base between. CDR3 bases: TGTGCCACCAGTGCTAGCAATCAGCCCCAGCATTTT. This sequence encodes CATSASNQPQHF.

This clonotype was seen ten or more times. The V gene is TRBV6-1, the J gene TRBJ2-1; 11 bases agree with TRBD2. CDR1 is MNHNS and CDR2 is SASEGT in the germline V gene. The CDR3 is 15 amino acids. V lost 6 bases and J lost 6; bases outside the gene matches: 7. In DNA form, the CDR3 reads TGTGCCAGCAGCTTATTAGGGACTAGCGGCAATGAGCAGTTCTTC. Its protein product is CASSLLGTSGNEQFF.

There are a few counts of this clonotype. V usage is TRBV7-8 and J usage is TRBJ2-4, with D possibly being TRBD2 (6 bases). CDR3 length: 13 residues. The V and J ends lost 5 bases and 8 bases respectively, with 13 bases between them. CDR1 SGHVS and CDR2 FQNEAQ come from the germline V gene. The chain's CDR3 is CASSPAGGDIQYF. CDR3 sequence (DNA): TGTGCCAGCAGCCCCGCGGGCGGGGACATTCAGTACTTC.

This clonotype showed up many times. The chain uses TRBV3-1 and TRBJ1-2, with a tentative D call TRBD1 (5 bases). The CDR3 contains 15 residues. Trimming pared 4 bases from V and 4 bases from J, leaving 16 bases between. Germline V gives CDR1 LGHDT, CDR2 YNNKEL (reference sequence). CDR3 sequence (DNA): TGTGCCAGCAGCCTTGGGACGTCCCCCCCCTATGGCTACACCTTC. This sequence encodes CASSLGTSPPYGYTF.

The chain is built from TRBV28 and TRBJ2-7; D not resolved. V lost 5 bases and J 0 bases, leaving 5 bases between the germline ends. Germline-derived CDR1 and CDR2 are MDHEN and SYDVKM. The CDR3 covers 12 residues. DNA of the CDR3: TGTGCCAGCAGTATTTACTCCTACGAGCAGTACTTC. It codes for CASSIYSYEQYF.

This clonotype was detected ten times or more. This CDR3 is CASSYSRGGTDTQYF. CDR3 in DNA: TGTGCCAGCAGTTACTCGCGTGGGGGCACAGATACGCAGTATTTT. V usage is TRBV6-6 and J usage is TRBJ2-3; D call uncertain. Deletions cut 0 bases from V and 1 base from J, with 8 bases between. The CDR3 has 15 residues. CDR1 is MNHNY, CDR2 SVGAGI, per germline (reference sequence).

Many counts were recorded for this clonotype. The V gene is TRBV6-2 or TRBV6-3, the J gene TRBJ2-3, with TRBD2 matching 12 bases. The germline gives CDR1 MNHEY, CDR2 SVGEGT. With 4 bases clipped from V and 0 bases from J, the junction kept 5 bases outside the gene matches. The CDR3 runs 17 residues. CDR3 in DNA: TGTGCCAGCAGTTTACAAGGGACTAGCGGGAGCACAGATACGCAGTATTTT. As protein: CASSLQGTSGSTDTQYF.

The chain uses TRBV3-1 and TRBJ1-3, with no clear D. CDR3 size: 17 residues. Deletions cut 1 base from V and 0 bases from J, with 13 bases between. Germline lookup yields CDR1 LGHDT and CDR2 YNNKEL (reference sequence). CDR3 in amino acids: CASSQVFSGVSGNTIYF. The CDR3 region has the DNA TGTGCCAGCAGCCAAGTTTTCTCAGGAGTCTCTGGAAACACCATATATTTT.